This T cell receptor beta chain was found in a study of blood T cells in healthy people across ages. Study in general: About one barcoded beta molecule was captured per two T cells (by template switching).

The authors ran a second PCR of 7 to 11 cycles using a sample-barcoded 5' primer and a J-beta primer mix. The authors tagged each cDNA molecule using a template-switch adaptor with 12 random nucleotides. TCRdb re-derived calls from the 5' RACE reads in MiXCR, one entry per CDR3 protein. The data contain fewer than 2 million distinct CDR3 sequences, about two fifths of them singletons. Each sample yielded at least 5 micrograms of PBMC total RNA. Per germline, CDR1 DFQATT and CDR2 SNEGSKA (reference sequence). The CDR3 is 16 residues long. J was trimmed by 3 bases and V by 2 bases; bases with no gene match: 6.

The sample was blood. The clonotype comes from a human donor in good health. The chain recombines TRBV20-1 with TRBJ2-2, with 10 bases fitting TRBD2. CDR3 sequence: CSARRSGGWDTGELFF. Written as DNA, the CDR3 is TGCAGTGCTAGACGTAGCGGGGGGTGGGACACCGGGGAGCTGTTTTTT.